Below, one TCR beta chain is given with its context. CD8+ and CD4+ T cells from blood underwent TCR beta sequencing. The multiple sclerosis control cohort comprised treatment-naive individuals presenting with stable or active relapsing-remitting disease. The CD8+ and CD4+ T cells were isolated magnetically using a negative isolation approach, whereas the TEMRA cells were enriched by FACS. The data stem from a study of CD8 T cells in Susac syndrome. The CDR3 sequence is 15 residues long. Trimming stripped 0 bases from V and 0 bases from J, with 11 bases between. CDR1 and CDR2 (germline): DFQATT, SNEGSKA (reference sequence). RNA, at about 0.5 to 1 ug, was reverse transcribed with random hexamers. An immunoSEQ multiplex PCR amplified TCR beta CDR3 over 54 Vbeta and 13 Jbeta. TCRdb reanalysed the immunoSEQ multiplex PCR reads using MiXCR and keeps one entry per CDR3 protein. The sample consists of some 200,000 distinct CDR3 sequences, about 95% of them appearing once.

Sequenced sample: CD4+ T cells from PBMCs. This TCR derives from a human donor with multiple sclerosis. The chain combines TRBV20-1 with TRBJ1-1; no firm D call. CDR3 loop: CSARDHGRVNTEAFF. CDR3 DNA: TGCAGTGCTAGAGATCACGGCAGAGTGAACACTGAAGCTTTCTTT.